These 14 T cell receptor beta chains were sequenced from one sample in a study of blood T cell repertoires in COVID-19. The assay was immunoSEQ multiplex PCR, and TCRdb's table has in-frame clones only and misses some. The repertoire holds approximately 250,000 clones, with over 80% as singletons. What was sequenced was peripheral blood. The receptors were sampled from a woman aged 55-69 years with active or convalescent COVID-19.

Concerning this clone: Other DNA sequences in this specimen translate into the identical CDR3. This chain connects TRBV5-1 to TRBJ2-7; 11 bases agree with TRBD1. V lost 2 bases and J lost 4; bases outside the gene matches: 2. The CDR3 has 14 amino acids. Per germline, CDR1 SGHRS and CDR2 YFSETQ. The CDR3 sequence: CASSLGQGAYEQYF. The CDR3 DNA sequence: TGCGCCAGCAGCTTAGGACAGGGGGCGTACGAGCAGTACTTC. Supplemented by reference TRBV5-1 and TRBJ2-7, the full variable domain reads KAGVTQTPRYLIKTRGQQVTLSCSPISGHRSVSWYQQTPGQGLQFLFEYFSETQRNKGNFPGRFSGRQFSNSRSEMNVSTLELGDSALYLCASSLGQGAYEQYFGPGTRLTVT.

The CDR3 region has the DNA TGTGCCAGCAGCAAGGACAGGGCTAAGCGGGAGCAGTACTTC. Amino acids: CASSKDRAKREQYF. V usage is TRBV11-3 and J usage is TRBJ2-7; 8 nucleotides match TRBD1. CDR3 length: 14 amino acids. After removal of 5 bases from V and 7 bases from J, the junction contained 10 bases not matched to a gene. Germline loops: CDR1 SGHNT, CDR2 YENEEA.

The chain joins TRBV2 to TRBJ2-5; 11 bases align to TRBD2. This CDR3 comprises 15 residues. Germline lookup yields CDR1 SNHLY and CDR2 FYNNEI. Trimming took 6 bases from V and 2 from J; bases not matched to a gene: 5. The CDR3 is CASSPRTSGQETQYF. Here the CDR3 DNA reads TGTGCCAGCAGCCCCCGGACTAGCGGGCAAGAGACCCAGTACTTC.

The V gene is TRBV30, the J gene TRBJ2-2; 9 bases align to TRBD2. J lost 4 bases, V lost 3 bases, and 15 bases had no gene match. Per the germline V gene, CDR1 is GTSNPN and CDR2 is SVGIG (reference sequence). CDR3 length: 18 amino acids. The CDR3 loop is CAWRSGRPSPAITGELFF. In nucleotides, the CDR3 is TGTGCCTGGAGGAGCGGGAGGCCATCACCCGCGATCACCGGGGAGCTGTTTTTT.

Here the CDR3 reads CATSGGGGPWTQYF. CDR3 sequence (DNA): TGTGCCACCAGTGGCGGCGGGGGGCCCTGGACCCAGTACTTC. The V and J genes are TRBV24-1 and TRBJ2-5; 8 bases line up with TRBD2. The V gene's germline CDR1 is KGHDR and CDR2 SFDVKD. V lost 5 bases and J lost 7; bases outside the gene matches: 8. The CDR3 is 14 amino acids.

The chain carries TRBV19 and TRBJ1-2, with 11 bases identical to TRBD1. V lost 6 bases, J lost 4 bases, and 7 bases stayed unmatched. The germline V gene has CDR1 LNHDA and CDR2 SQIVND (reference sequence). The length of the CDR3 is 15 residues. CDR3 in DNA: TGTGCCAGTAGCACGGACAGGGGGCAAGGCTATGGCTACACCTTC. It yields the protein CASSTDRGQGYGYTF.

This clone was seen a few times. The chain couples TRBV4-1 to TRBJ2-7; no reliable D call. V was pared by 0 bases and J by 3 bases, with 12 bases between. The CDR3 is 15 amino acids. The V gene's germline CDR1 is MGHRA and CDR2 YSYEKL. The CDR3 is CASSQDQANYYEQYF. The DNA of the CDR3 is TGCGCCAGCAGCCAAGATCAAGCGAACTACTACGAGCAGTACTTC.

This clone was seen a single time. The chain links TRBV2 to TRBJ1-2; D remains ambiguous. This CDR3 has 13 residues. The V gene's germline CDR1 is SNHLY and CDR2 FYNNEI. Between the trimmed V and J ends, which lost 8 bases and 3 bases, there was a span of 13 bases. CDR3 loop: CASVGRRDYGYTF. As DNA, the CDR3 is TGTGCCAGCGTTGGGAGGAGAGACTATGGCTACACCTTC.

The V call is TRBV7-9, the J call TRBJ2-7; D might be TRBD1 (5 bases). Germline V gene lookup returns CDR1 SEHNR and CDR2 FQNEAQ (reference sequence). The CDR3 runs 13 residues. V was cut by 5 bases and J by 7 bases, with 15 bases left in between. CDR3 sequence (DNA): TGTGCCAGCAGCCCGATTGGGGCCTGGGAGCAGTACTTC. Its translation: CASSPIGAWEQYF.

Regarding this clone: Sequence at one end of the junction differs from germline and may be a read error. This chain joins TRBV7-7 and TRBJ2-2; no firm D call. This CDR3 region has 15 residues. Germline V gene data show CDR1 as SSHAT and CDR2 as FNYEAQ (reference sequence). Written as DNA, the CDR3 is TGTGCTAGCAGCTTAGTGTCCGCGAACACCGGGGAGCTGTTTTTT. Protein sequence: CASSLVSANTGELFF.

The DNA for the CDR3 is TGTGCCAGCAGTGAAGGACAGGGGAATGAAAAACTGTTTTTT. Its protein product is CASSEGQGNEKLFF. The chain links TRBV6-1 to TRBJ1-4; 8 bases agree with TRBD1. CDR1 is MNHNS and CDR2 is SASEGT in the germline V gene. CDR3 length equals 14 residues. The V gene end was trimmed by 1 base and the J gene end by 5 bases; junction bases not matched to a gene: 0.

The chain has TRBV7-9 and TRBJ2-7, with D perhaps TRBD2 (6 bases). V dropped 5 bases and J dropped 3 bases, with 8 bases sitting between them. CDR3 length: 12 residues. Germline CDR1 reads SEHNR; CDR2 reads FQNEAQ (reference sequence). CDR3 protein: CASSLSGYEQYF. The CDR3 coding sequence is TGTGCCAGCAGCCTTAGCGGCTACGAGCAGTACTTC.

This clone showed up just once. This chain connects TRBV7-9 to TRBJ1-2; possibly TRBD1 for D (6 bases). Germline values: CDR1 SEHNR, CDR2 FQNEAQ (reference sequence). The V and J ends lost 5 bases and 6 bases respectively, with 19 bases between them. This CDR3 has 15 amino acids. Here the CDR3 reads CASSPTGYRVNGYTF. The DNA of the CDR3 is TGTGCCAGCAGCCCTACTGGCTACAGGGTTAATGGCTACACCTTC.

This clone was seen at least ten times. CDR3 amino acids: CASSPQGQGGNEQFF. The CDR3 coding sequence is TGTGCCAGCAGCCCACAGGGACAGGGTGGCAATGAGCAGTTCTTC. V usage is TRBV11-3 and J usage is TRBJ2-1; 9 bases map to TRBD1. This CDR3 is 15 amino acids long. V shed 5 bases, J shed 6 bases, and the junction held 8 bases outside the gene matches. CDR1 and CDR2 (germline): SGHNT, YENEEA.